This T cell receptor (beta chain) was documented in a study of shared clonotypes between healthy human individuals. The CDR3 is made up of 16 amino acids. V lost 1 base to trimming and J lost 4 bases, with 15 bases between them. CDR1 and CDR2 from the germline V gene are MGHDK and SYGVNS. Sequenced by immunoSEQ multiplex PCR; TCRdb stores in-frame clones only, minus some. The profile shows over 400,000 clones, over 70% of them singletons. This clonotype was sampled from a woman aged 40 to 49 in good health. Some clones in this sample may be carry-over from other donors' samples. The chain employs TRBV25-1 and TRBJ2-3; D may be TRBD1 (6 bases). Sequencing used PBMCs. CDR3 DNA sequence: TGTGCCAGCAGTGAATTTGGGGGCTTGCAATCAGATACGCAGTATTTT. This gives the protein CASSEFGGLQSDTQYF.